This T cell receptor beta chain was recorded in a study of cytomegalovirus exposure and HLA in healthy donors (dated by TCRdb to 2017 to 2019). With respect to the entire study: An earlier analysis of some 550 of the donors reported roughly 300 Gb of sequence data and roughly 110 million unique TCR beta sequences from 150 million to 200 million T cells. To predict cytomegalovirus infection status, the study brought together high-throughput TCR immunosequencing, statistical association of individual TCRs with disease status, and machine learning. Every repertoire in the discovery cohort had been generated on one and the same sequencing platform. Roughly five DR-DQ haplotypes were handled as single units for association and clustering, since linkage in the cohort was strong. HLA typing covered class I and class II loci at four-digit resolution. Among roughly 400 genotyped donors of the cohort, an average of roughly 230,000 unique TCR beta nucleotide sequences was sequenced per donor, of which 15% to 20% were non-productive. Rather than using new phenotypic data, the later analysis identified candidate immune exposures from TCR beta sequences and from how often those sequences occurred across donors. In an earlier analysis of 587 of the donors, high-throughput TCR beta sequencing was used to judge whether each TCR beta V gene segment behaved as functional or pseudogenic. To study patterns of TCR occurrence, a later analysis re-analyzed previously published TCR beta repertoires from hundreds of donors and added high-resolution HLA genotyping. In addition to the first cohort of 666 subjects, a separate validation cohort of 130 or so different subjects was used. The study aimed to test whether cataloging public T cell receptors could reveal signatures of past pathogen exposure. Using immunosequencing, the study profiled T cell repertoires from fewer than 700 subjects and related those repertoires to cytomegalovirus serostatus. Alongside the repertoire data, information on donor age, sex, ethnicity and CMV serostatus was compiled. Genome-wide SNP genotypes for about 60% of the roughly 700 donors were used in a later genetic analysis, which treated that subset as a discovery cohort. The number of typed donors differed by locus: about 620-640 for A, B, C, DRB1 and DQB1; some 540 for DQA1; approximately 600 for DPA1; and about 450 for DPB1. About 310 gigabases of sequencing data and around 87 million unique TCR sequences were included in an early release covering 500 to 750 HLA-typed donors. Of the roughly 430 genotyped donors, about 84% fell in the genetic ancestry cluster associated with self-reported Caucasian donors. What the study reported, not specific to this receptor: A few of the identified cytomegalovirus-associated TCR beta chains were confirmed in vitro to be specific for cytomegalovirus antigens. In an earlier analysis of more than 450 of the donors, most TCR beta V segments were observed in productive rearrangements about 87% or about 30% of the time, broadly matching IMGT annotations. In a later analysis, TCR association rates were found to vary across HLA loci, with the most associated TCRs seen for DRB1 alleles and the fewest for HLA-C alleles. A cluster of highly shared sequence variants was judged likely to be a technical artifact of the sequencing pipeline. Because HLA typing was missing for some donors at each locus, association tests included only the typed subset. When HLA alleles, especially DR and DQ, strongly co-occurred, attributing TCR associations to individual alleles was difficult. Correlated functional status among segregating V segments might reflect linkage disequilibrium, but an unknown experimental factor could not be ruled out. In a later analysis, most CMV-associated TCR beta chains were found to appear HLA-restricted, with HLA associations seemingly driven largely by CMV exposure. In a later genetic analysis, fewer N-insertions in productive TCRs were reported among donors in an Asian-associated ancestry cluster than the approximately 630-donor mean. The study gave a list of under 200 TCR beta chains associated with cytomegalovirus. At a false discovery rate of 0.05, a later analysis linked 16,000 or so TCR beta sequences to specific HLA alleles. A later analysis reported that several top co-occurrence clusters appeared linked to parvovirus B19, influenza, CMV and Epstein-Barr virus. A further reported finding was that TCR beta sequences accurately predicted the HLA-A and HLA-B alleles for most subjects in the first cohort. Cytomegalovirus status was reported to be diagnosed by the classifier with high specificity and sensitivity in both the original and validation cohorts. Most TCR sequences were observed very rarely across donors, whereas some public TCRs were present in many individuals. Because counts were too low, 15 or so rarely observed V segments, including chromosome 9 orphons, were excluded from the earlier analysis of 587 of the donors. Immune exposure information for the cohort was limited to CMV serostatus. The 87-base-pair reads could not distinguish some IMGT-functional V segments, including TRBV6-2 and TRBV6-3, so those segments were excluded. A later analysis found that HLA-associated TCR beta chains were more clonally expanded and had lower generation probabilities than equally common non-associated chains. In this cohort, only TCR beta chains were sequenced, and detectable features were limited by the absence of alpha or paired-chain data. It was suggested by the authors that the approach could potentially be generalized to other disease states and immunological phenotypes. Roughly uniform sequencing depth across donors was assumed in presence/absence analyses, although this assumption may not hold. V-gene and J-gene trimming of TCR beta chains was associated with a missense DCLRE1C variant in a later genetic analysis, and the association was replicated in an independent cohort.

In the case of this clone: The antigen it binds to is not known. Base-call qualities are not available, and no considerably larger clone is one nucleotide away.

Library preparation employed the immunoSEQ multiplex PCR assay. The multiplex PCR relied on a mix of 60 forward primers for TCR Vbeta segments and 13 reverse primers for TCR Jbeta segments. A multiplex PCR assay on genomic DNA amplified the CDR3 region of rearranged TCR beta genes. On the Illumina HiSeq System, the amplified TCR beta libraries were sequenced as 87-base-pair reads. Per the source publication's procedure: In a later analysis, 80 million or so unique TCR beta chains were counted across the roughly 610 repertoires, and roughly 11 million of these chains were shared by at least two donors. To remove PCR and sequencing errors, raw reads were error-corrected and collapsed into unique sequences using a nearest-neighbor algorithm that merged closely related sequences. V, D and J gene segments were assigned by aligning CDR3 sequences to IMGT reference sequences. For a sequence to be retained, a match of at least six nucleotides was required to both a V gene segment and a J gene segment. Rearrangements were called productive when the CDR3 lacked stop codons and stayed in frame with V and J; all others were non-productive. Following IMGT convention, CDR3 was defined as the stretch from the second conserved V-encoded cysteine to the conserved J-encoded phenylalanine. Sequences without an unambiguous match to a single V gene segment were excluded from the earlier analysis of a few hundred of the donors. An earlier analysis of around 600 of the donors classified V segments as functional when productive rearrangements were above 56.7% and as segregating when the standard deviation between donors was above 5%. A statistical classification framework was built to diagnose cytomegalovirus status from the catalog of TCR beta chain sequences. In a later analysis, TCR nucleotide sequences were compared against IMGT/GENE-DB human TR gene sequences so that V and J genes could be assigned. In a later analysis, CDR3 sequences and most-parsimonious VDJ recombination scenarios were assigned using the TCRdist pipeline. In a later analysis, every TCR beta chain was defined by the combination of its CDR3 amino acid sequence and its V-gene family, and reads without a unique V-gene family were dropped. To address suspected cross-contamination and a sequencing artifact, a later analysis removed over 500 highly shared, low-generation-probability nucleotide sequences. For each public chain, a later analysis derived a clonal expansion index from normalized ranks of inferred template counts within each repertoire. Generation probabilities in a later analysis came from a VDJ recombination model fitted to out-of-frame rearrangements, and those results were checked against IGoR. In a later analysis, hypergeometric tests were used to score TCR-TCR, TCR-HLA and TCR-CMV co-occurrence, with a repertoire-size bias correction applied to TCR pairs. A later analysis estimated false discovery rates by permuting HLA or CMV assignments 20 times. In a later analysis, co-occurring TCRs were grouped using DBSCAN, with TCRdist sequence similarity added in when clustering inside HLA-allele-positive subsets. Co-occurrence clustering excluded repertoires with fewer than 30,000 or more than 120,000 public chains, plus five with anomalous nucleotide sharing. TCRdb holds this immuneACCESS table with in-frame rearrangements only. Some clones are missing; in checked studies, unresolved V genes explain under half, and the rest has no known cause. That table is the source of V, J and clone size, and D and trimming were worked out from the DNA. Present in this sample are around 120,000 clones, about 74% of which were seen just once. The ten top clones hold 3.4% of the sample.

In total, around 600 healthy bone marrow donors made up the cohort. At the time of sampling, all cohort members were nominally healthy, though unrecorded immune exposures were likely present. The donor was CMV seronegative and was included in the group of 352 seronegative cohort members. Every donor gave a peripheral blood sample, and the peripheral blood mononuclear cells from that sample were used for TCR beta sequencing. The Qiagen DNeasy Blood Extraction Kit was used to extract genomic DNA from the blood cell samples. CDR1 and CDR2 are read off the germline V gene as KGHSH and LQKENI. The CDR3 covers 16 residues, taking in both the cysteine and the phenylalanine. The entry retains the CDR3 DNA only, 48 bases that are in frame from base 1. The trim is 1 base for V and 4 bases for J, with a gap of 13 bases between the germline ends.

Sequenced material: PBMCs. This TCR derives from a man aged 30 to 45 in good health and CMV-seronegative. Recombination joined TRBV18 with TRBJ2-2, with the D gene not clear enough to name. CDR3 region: CASSPQNPSSTGELFF. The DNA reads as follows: TGTGCCAGCTCACCACAGAACCCTTCGAGCACCGGGGAGCTGTTTTTT.